The sequence of this TCR beta chain was determined in a study of blood T cell repertoires in COVID-19. Profiling relied on immunoSEQ multiplex PCR, and the TCRdb table lists in-frame clones only, not all of them. This sample has about 250,000 clones; 88% occur once, and the top ten carry 2.1%. V was clipped by 1 base and J by 2 bases, with 11 bases between them. Germline CDR1 LNHNV, CDR2 YYDKDF (reference sequence). The CDR3 consists of 15 residues. The gene calls are TRBV15 and TRBJ2-5, with D tentatively TRBD2 (6 bases). The source material was peripheral blood. The sequence derives from a woman aged 40 to 50 who had recovered from COVID-19. CDR3 sequence (DNA): TGTGCCACCAGCAGAGGACTGGGGGGACAAGAGACCCAGTACTTC. It codes for CATSRGLGGQETQYF.